This T cell receptor beta chain comes out of a study of cytomegalovirus exposure and HLA in healthy donors. V gave up 6 bases and J gave up 1 base; unmatched junction bases: 6. The CDR3 is 15 residues long. The germline gives CDR1 SGDLS, CDR2 YYNGEE. It was with 60 Vbeta and 13 Jbeta primers that the PCR ran. Libraries were prepared by immunoSEQ multiplex PCR; TCRdb keeps only in-frame clonotypes and omits some of them. Seen here are some 180,000 clones, 70% to 80% observed once, and the top ten hold roughly 2%. The sequenced material came from PBMCs. The clonotype originates from a young man in good health and CMV-seronegative. The V and J genes are TRBV9 and TRBJ2-3, with 9 bases aligning to TRBD2. In nucleotides, the CDR3 is TGTGCCAGCACCTTTAGCGGGAGTGGCACAGATACGCAGTATTTT. This codes for CASTFSGSGTDTQYF.